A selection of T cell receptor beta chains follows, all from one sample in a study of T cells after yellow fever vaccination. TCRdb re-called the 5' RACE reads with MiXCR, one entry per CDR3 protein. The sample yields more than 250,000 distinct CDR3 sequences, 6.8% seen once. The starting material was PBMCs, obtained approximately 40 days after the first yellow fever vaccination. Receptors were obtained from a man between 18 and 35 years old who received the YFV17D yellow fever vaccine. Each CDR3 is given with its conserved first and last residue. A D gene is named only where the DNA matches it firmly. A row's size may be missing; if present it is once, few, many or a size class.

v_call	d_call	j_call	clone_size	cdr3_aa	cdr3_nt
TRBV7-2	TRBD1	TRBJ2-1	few	CASSLAWQGELFF	TGTGCCAGCAGCTTAGCTTGGCAGGGGGAGTTGTTCTTC
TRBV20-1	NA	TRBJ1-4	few	CSARGATGNEKLFF	TGCAGTGCTAGAGGGGCTACGGGGAACGAAAAACTGTTTTTT
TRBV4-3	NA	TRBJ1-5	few	CASSQDSAGPRPQHF	TGCGCCAGCAGCCAAGATTCGGCAGGTCCGAGGCCCCAGCATTTT
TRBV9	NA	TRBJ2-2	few	CASSPEAMNTGELFF	TGTGCCAGCAGCCCCGAGGCTATGAACACCGGGGAGCTGTTTTTT
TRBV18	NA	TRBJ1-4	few	CASSPLTALPGEKLFF	TGTGCCAGCTCACCACTCACCGCGTTACCGGGTGAAAAACTGTTTTTT
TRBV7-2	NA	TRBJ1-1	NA	CASSPNQGNTEAFF	TGTGCCAGCAGCCCCAACCAGGGGAACACTGAAGCTTTCTTT
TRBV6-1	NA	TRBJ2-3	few	CASSPAGPDTQYF	TGTGCCAGCAGCCCCGCGGGGCCAGATACGCAGTATTTT
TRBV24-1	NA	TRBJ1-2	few	CATSDFMNYGYTF	TGTGCCACCAGTGATTTCATGAACTATGGCTACACCTTC
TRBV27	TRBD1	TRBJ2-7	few	CASSSGTGVPYEQYF	TGTGCCAGCAGTTCCGGGACAGGGGTCCCCTACGAGCAGTACTTC
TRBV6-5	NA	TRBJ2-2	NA	CASSYNPEITGELFF	TGTGCCAGCAGTTACAATCCAGAGATCACCGGGGAGCTGTTTTTT
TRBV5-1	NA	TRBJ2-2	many	CASSRDTSNTGELFF	TGCGCCAGCAGTCGGGACACCTCGAACACCGGGGAGCTGTTTTTT
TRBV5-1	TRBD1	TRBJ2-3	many	CASSWLQGATDTQYF	TGCGCCAGCAGCTGGTTACAGGGGGCCACAGATACGCAGTATTTT
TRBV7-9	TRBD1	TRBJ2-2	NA	CASSSGTGSGELFF	TGTGCCAGCAGCTCCGGGACAGGGTCCGGGGAGCTGTTTTTT
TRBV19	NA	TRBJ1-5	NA	CALSATRNQPQHF	TGTGCGCTCAGTGCGACACGCAATCAGCCCCAGCATTTT
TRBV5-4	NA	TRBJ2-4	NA	CASSLDGGAKNIQYF	TGTGCCAGCAGCTTGGACGGGGGAGCCAAAAACATTCAGTACTTC
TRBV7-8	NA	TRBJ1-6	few	CASRTPQGGSYNSPLHF	TGTGCCAGCCGGACACCCCAAGGAGGCTCCTATAATTCACCCCTCCACTTT
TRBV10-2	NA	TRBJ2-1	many	CASREGNTLSEQFF	TGCGCCAGCAGGGAGGGTAATACCCTTAGTGAGCAGTTCTTC
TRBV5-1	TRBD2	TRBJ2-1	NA	CASSGTSGAFREQFF	TGCGCCAGCAGCGGGACTAGCGGGGCGTTCCGTGAGCAGTTCTTC
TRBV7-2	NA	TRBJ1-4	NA	CASSGPGAYNEKLFF	TGTGCCAGCAGCGGCCCCGGGGCCTATAATGAAAAACTGTTTTTT
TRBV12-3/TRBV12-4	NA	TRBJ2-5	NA	CASSQEGQETQYF	TGTGCCAGCAGTCAGGAGGGTCAAGAGACCCAGTACTTC
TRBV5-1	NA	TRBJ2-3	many	CASSLMSGDQTDTQYF	TGCGCCAGCAGCTTGATGTCAGGGGATCAGACAGATACGCAGTATTTT
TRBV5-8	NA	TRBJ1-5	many	CASSPRLIGNQPQHF	TGTGCCAGCAGCCCGCGGTTGATTGGCAATCAGCCCCAGCATTTT
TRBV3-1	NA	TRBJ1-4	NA	CASSPRMGGASGEKLFF	TGTGCCAGCAGCCCGCGAATGGGGGGGGCCAGCGGTGAAAAACTGTTTTTT
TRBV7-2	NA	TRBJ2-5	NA	CASSKRYQETQYF	TGTGCCAGCAGCAAAAGGTACCAAGAGACCCAGTACTTC
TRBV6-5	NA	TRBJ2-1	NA	CASSYSFPPGESSYNEQFF	TGTGCCAGCAGTTACTCGTTCCCCCCGGGGGAGAGCTCCTACAATGAGCAGTTCTTC
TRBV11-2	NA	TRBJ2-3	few	CASSPRRDTQYF	TGTGCCAGCAGCCCCCGGCGGGATACGCAGTATTTT
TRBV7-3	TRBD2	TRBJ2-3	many	CASSTGTSGGAETQYF	TGTGCCAGCAGCACTGGGACTAGCGGGGGGGCAGAGACGCAGTATTTT
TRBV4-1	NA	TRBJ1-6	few	CASSQPPGPNSPLHF	TGCGCCAGCAGCCAACCTCCGGGCCCCAATTCACCCCTCCACTTT
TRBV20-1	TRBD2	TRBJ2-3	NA	CSALTPSGGTDTQYF	TGCAGTGCCCTAACGCCTAGCGGGGGCACAGATACGCAGTATTTT
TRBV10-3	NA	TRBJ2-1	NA	CAISESRTSSYNEQFF	TGTGCCATCAGTGAGTCCAGGACCAGCTCCTACAATGAGCAGTTCTTC
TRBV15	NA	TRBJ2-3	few	CATSIQGTDTQYF	TGTGCCACCAGCATTCAGGGAACAGATACGCAGTATTTT
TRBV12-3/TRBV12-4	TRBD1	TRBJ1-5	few	CASRETGPQPQHF	TGTGCCAGCAGGGAGACAGGGCCCCAGCCCCAGCATTTT
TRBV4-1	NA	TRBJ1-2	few	CASSQDFSKGDYGYTF	TGCGCCAGCAGCCAAGATTTTAGTAAGGGAGATTATGGCTACACCTTC
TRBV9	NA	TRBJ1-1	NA	CASSVGLSSTEAFF	TGTGCCAGCAGCGTGGGCCTTTCTTCCACTGAAGCTTTCTTT
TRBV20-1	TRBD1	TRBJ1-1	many	CSARDAGQGHYAEAFF	TGCAGTGCTAGAGATGCAGGACAGGGGCACTATGCTGAAGCTTTCTTT
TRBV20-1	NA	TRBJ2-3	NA	CSARVPARDTQYF	TGCAGTGCTAGAGTGCCAGCGAGAGATACGCAGTATTTT
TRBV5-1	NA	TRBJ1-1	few	CASSLDMGTEAFF	TGCGCCAGCAGCTTAGATATGGGCACTGAAGCTTTCTTT
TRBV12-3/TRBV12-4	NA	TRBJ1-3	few	CASSLKKYYSGNTIYF	TGTGCCAGCAGTTTAAAGAAGTATTACTCTGGAAACACCATATATTTT
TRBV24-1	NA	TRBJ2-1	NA	CATSPGQGYNEQFF	TGTGCCACCAGCCCTGGCCAGGGGTACAATGAGCAGTTCTTC
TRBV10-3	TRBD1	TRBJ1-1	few	CAISERQGRVEAFF	TGTGCCATCAGTGAGCGACAGGGACGGGTTGAAGCTTTCTTT
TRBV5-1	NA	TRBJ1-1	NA	CASSSGVNTEAFF	TGCGCCAGCAGCTCCGGGGTGAACACTGAAGCTTTCTTT
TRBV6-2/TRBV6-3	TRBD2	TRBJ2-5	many	CASSYRGSGEETQYF	TGTGCCAGCAGTTACCGGGGTAGCGGGGAAGAGACCCAGTACTTC
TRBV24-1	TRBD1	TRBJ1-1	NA	CATSDSRQGDTEAFF	TGTGCCACCAGTGATTCACGACAGGGTGACACTGAAGCTTTCTTT
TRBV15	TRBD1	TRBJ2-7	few	CATSRDATGGEQYF	TGTGCCACCAGCAGAGATGCCACAGGGGGCGAGCAGTACTTC
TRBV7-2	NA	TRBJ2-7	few	CASTDKAPYEQYF	TGTGCCAGCACCGACAAAGCCCCCTACGAGCAGTACTTC
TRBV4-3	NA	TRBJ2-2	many	CASSQVGGGPGELFF	TGCGCCAGCAGCCAAGTAGGGGGGGGGCCCGGGGAGCTGTTTTTT
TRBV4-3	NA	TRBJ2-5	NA	CASSQDLLPGQETQYF	TGCGCCAGCAGCCAAGATTTGTTGCCGGGGCAAGAGACCCAGTACTTC
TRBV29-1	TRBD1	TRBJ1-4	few	CSVEERGQGHEKLFF	TGCAGCGTTGAAGAACGGGGACAGGGACATGAAAAACTGTTTTTT
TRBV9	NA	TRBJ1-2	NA	CASSSTRVGYTF	TGTGCCAGCAGCTCGACCAGGGTTGGCTACACCTTC
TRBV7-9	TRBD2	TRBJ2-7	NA	CASSGTSALEQYF	TGTGCCAGCAGCGGGACTAGCGCTCTCGAGCAGTACTTC
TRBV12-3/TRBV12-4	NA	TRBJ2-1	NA	CASSLDPRKQFF	TGTGCCAGCAGTTTAGACCCCAGGAAGCAGTTCTTC
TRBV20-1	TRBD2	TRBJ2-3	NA	CSARLPGGGPDTQYF	TGCAGTGCTAGGTTGCCGGGGGGGGGGCCAGATACGCAGTATTTT
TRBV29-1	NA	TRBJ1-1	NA	CSVEVWGGMNTEAFF	TGCAGCGTTGAAGTTTGGGGGGGGATGAACACTGAAGCTTTCTTT
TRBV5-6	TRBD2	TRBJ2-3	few	CASSFPALAGVTDTQYF	TGTGCCAGCAGCTTTCCTGCCCTAGCGGGGGTCACAGATACGCAGTATTTT